This T cell receptor beta chain stems from a study of T cell responses to AZD1222 COVID-19 vaccine. Generated by immunoSEQ multiplex PCR, the TCRdb table keeps only in-frame clones and is missing some. This table holds around 270,000 clones, 90% to 95% found once. Trimming pared 0 bases from V and 8 bases from J, leaving 11 bases between. Germline-derived CDR1 and CDR2 are SGHRS and YFSETQ. The CDR3 extends over 13 amino acids. Second-dose recipients at about 4 or about 12 weeks were treated as one pooled group. This clonotype was obtained from an adult who received the AZD1222 COVID-19 vaccine. The material sequenced was peripheral blood, taken 28 days after the second AZD1222 dose. The chain recombines TRBV5-1 with TRBJ1-1; D is possibly TRBD1 (5 bases). CDR3 loop: CASSLEDTSEAFF. CDR3 in DNA: TGCGCCAGCAGCTTGGAGGACACTTCAGAAGCTTTCTTT.